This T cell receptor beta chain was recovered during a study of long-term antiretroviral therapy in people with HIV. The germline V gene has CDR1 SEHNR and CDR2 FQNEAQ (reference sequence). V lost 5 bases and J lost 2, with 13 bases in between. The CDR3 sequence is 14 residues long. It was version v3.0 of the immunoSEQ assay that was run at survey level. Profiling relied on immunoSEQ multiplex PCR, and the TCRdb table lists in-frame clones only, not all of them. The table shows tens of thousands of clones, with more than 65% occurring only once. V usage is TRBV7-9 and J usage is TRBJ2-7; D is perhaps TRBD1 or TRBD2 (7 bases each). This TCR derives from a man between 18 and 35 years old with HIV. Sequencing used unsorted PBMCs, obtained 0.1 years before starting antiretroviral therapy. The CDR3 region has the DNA TGTGCCAGCAGCCTCTCAGGGGGGGCCTACGAGCAGTACTTC. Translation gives CASSLSGGAYEQYF.